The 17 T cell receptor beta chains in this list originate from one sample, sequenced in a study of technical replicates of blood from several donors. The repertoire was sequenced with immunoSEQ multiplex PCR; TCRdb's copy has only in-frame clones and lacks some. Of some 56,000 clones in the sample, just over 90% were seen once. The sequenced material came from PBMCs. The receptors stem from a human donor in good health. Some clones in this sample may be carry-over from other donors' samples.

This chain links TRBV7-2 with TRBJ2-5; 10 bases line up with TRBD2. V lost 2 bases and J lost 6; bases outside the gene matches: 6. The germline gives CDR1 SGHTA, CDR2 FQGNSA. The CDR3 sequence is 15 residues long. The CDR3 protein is CASSLLGLADKTQYF. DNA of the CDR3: TGTGCCAGCAGCTTACTAGGACTAGCGGACAAGACCCAGTACTTC.

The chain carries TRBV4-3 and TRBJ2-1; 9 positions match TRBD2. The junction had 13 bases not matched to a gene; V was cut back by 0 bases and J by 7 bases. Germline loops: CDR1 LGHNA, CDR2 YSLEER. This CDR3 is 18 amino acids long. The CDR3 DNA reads TGCGCCAGCAGCCAAGATGGTCCTAGCGGGGCATCGGGTAATGAGCAGTTCTTC. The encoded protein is CASSQDGPSGASGNEQFF.

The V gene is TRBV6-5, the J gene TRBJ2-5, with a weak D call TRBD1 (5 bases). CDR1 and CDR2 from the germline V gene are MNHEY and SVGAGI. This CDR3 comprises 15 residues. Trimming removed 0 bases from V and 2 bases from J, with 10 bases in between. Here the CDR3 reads CASSYSGQKQETQYF. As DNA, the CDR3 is TGTGCCAGCAGTTACTCGGGGCAGAAACAAGAGACCCAGTACTTC.

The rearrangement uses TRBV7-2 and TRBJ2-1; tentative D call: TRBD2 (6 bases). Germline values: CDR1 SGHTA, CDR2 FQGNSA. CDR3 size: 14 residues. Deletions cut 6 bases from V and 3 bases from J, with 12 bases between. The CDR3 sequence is CASSIADYYNEQFF. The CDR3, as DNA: TGTGCCAGCAGTATAGCGGATTACTACAATGAGCAGTTCTTC.

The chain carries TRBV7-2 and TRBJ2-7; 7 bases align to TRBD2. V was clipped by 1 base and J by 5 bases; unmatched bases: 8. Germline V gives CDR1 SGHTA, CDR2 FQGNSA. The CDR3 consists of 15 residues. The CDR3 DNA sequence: TGTGCCAGCAGCTTAGGAGGCGGGAGAAGGGACGAGCAGTACTTC. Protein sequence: CASSLGGGRRDEQYF.

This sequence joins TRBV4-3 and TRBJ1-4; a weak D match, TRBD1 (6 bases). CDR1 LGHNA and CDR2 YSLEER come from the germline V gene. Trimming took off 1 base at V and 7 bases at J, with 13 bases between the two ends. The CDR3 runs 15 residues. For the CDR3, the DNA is TGCGCCAGCAGCCAAGTTCCTCAGGGGACTGAAAAACTGTTTTTT. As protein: CASSQVPQGTEKLFF.

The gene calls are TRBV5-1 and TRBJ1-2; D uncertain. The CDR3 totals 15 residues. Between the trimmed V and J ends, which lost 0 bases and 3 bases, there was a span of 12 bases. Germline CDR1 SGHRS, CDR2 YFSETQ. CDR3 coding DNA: TGCGCCAGCAGCTTGGTGACCCCCCGGGACTATGGCTACACCTTC. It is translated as CASSLVTPRDYGYTF.

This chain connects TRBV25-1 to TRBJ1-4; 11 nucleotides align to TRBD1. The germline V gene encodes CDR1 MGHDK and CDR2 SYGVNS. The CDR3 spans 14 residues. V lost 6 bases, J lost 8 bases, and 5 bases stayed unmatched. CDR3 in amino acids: CASSPGTGGEKLFF. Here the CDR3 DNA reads TGTGCCAGCAGCCCCGGGACAGGGGGAGAAAAACTGTTTTTT.

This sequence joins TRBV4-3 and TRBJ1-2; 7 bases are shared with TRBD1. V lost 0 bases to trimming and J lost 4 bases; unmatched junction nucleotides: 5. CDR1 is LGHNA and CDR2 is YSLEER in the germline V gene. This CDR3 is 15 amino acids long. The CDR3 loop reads CASSQEGQGGYGYTF. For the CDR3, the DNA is TGCGCCAGCAGCCAAGAAGGGCAGGGGGGCTATGGCTACACCTTC.

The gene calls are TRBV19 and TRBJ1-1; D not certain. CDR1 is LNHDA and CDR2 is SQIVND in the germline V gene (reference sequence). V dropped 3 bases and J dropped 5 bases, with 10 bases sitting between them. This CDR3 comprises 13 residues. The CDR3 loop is CASSMLRVTEAFF. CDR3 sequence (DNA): TGTGCCAGTAGTATGCTTAGAGTGACTGAAGCTTTCTTT.

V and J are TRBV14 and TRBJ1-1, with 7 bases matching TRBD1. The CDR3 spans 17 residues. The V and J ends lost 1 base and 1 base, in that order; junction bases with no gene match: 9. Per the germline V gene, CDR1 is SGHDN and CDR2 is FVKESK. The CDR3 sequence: CASSQGGAGGTNTEAFF. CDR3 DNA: TGTGCCAGCAGCCAAGGAGGGGCAGGGGGGACGAACACTGAAGCTTTCTTT. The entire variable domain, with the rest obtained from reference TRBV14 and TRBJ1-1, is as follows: EAGVTQFPSHSVIEKGQTVTLRCDPISGHDNLYWYRRVMGKEIKFLLHFVKESKQDESGMPNNRFLAERTGGTYSTLKVQPAELEDSGVYFCASSQGGAGGTNTEAFFGQGTRLTVV.

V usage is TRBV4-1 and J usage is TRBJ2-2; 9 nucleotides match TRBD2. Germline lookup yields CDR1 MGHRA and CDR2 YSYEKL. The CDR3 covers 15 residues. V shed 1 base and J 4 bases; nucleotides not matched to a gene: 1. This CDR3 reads CASSQGLAVTGELFF. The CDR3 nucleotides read TGCGCCAGCAGCCAAGGACTAGCGGTCACCGGGGAGCTGTTTTTT.

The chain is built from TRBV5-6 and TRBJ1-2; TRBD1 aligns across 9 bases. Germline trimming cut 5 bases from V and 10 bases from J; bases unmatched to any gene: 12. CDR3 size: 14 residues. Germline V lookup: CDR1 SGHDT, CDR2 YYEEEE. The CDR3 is CASSPTGTGLIYTF. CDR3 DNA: TGTGCCAGCAGTCCCACCGGGACAGGGCTAATCTACACCTTC.

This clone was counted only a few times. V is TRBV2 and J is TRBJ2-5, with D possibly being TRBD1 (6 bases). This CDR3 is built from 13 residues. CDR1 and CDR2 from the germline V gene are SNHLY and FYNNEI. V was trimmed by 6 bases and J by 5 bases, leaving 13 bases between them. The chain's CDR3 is CASSLRQAETQYF. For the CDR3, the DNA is TGTGCCAGCAGCCTCAGACAGGCTGAGACCCAGTACTTC.

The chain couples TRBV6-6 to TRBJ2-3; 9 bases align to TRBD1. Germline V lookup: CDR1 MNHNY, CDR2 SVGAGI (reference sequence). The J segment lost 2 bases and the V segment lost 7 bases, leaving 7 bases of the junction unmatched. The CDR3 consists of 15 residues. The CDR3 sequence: CASNDRGKDTDTQYF. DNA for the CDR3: TGTGCCAGCAACGACAGGGGGAAGGACACAGATACGCAGTATTTT.

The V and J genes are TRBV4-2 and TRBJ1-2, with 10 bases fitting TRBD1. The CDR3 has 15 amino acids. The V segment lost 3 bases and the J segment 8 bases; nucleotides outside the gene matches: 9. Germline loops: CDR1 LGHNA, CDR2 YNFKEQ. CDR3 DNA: TGTGCCAGCAGCCAGCCGGGACAGGGGAATGACGGCTACACCTTC. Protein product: CASSQPGQGNDGYTF.

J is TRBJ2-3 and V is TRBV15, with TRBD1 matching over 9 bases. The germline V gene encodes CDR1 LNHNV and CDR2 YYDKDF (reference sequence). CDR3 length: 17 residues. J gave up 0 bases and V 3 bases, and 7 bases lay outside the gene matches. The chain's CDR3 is CATSRATGGGSTDTQYF. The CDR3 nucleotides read TGTGCCACCAGCAGGGCGACAGGGGGTGGGAGCACAGATACGCAGTATTTT. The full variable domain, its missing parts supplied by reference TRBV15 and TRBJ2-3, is DAMVIQNPRYQVTQFGKPVTLSCSQTLNHNVMYWYQQKSSQAPKLLFHYYDKDFNNEADTPDNFQSRRPNTSFCFLDIRSPGLGDTAMYLCATSRATGGGSTDTQYFGPGTRLTVL.